This TCR beta chain was identified during a study of spatial heterogeneity in lung cancer. This CDR3 has 14 residues. V shed 5 bases, J shed 6 bases, and the junction held 8 bases outside the gene matches. Germline V gene lookup returns CDR1 SNHLY and CDR2 FYNNEI. Time point defined: sample taken at primary tumor resection. MiXCR, applied by TCRdb to the 5' RACE reads, yields one record per CDR3 protein. The sample records 20,000 to 25,000 distinct CDR3 sequences, less than 6% being singletons. Sequencing used PBMCs, obtained at surgery. The rearrangement links TRBV2 to TRBJ2-7, with 9 positions matching TRBD1. This TCR was sampled from a male donor with early-stage non-small cell lung cancer. The CDR3 region has the DNA TGTGCCAGCAGTTACGGGACAGGGCTTAGCGAGCAGTACTTC. As protein: CASSYGTGLSEQYF.